This T cell receptor beta chain is drawn from a study of T cell changes during pregnancy in multiple sclerosis. The V gene's germline CDR1 is MNHEY and CDR2 SMNVEV (reference sequence). Germline trimming cut 2 bases from V and 9 bases from J; bases unmatched to any gene: 10. This CDR3 comprises 15 residues. Sequenced by immunoSEQ multiplex PCR; TCRdb stores in-frame clones only, minus some. Among nearly 70,000 clones listed, approximately 90% were seen once. This material consisted of peripheral blood, taken in the second trimester of pregnancy. The chain is built from TRBV27 and TRBJ2-1; 7 bases are shared with TRBD1. This receptor was identified in a female donor in good health, enrolled as a control in a pregnancy study. The CDR3 coding sequence is TGTGCCAGCAGTTTAGTCGATACAGGGGTCGGTGAGCAGTTCTTC. Its translation is CASSLVDTGVGEQFF.